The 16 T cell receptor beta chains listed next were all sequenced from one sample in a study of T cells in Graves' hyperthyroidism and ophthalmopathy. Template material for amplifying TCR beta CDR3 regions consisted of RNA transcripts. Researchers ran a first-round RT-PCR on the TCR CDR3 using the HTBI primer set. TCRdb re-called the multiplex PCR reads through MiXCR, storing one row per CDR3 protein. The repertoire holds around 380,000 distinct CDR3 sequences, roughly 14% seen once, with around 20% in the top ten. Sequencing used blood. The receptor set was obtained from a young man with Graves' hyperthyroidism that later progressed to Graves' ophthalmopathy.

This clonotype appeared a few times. The CDR3 region is CASSLDRGAYEQYF. In nucleotides, the CDR3 is TGTGCCAGCAGCCTTGACAGGGGAGCCTACGAGCAGTACTTC. The chain has TRBV7-3 and TRBJ2-7; 8 bases agree with TRBD1. V shed 5 bases and J 2 bases; nucleotides not matched to a gene: 5. Germline V lookup: CDR1 SGHTA, CDR2 FQGTGA. The CDR3 is 14 amino acids.

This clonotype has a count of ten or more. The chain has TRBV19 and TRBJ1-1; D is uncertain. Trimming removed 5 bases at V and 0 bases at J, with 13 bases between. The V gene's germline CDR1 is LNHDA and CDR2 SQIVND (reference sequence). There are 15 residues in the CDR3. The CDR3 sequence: CASSVTVGLNTEAFF. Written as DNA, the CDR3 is TGTGCCAGTAGTGTCACAGTTGGGTTGAACACTGAAGCTTTCTTT.

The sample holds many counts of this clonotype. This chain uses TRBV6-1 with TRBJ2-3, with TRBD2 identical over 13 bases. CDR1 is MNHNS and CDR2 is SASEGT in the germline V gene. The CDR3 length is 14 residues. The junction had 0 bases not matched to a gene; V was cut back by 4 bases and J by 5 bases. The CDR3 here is CASSGLAGGDTQYF. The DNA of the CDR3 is TGTGCCAGCAGTGGACTAGCGGGGGGAGATACGCAGTATTTT.

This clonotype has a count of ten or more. The DNA for the CDR3 is TGTGCCAGCAGTTTTTCGGGACAGCACTACGAGCAGTACTTC. The encoded protein is CASSFSGQHYEQYF. This chain connects TRBV12-3 or TRBV12-4 to TRBJ2-7; 7 bases match TRBD1. V dropped 3 bases and J dropped 3; count of bases not matched to a gene: 5. This CDR3 spans 14 amino acids.

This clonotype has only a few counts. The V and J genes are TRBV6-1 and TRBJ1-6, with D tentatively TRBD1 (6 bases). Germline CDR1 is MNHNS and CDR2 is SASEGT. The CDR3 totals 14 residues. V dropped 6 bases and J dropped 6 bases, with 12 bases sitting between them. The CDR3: CASRQGHSNSPLHF. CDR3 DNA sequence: TGTGCCAGCAGACAGGGTCATAGTAATTCACCCCTCCACTTT.

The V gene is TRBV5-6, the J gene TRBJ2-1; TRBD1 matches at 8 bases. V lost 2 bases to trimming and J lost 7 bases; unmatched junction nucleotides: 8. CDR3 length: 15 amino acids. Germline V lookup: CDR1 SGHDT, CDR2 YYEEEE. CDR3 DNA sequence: TGTGCCAGCAGCTTTGGGCGAGGACAGGGTAATGAGCAGTTCTTC. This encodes CASSFGRGQGNEQFF.

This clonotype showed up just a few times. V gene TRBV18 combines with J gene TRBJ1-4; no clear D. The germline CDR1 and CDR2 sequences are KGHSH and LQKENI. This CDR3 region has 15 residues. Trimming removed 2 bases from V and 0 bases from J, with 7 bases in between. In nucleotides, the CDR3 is TGTGCCAGCTCACCAAACGGAGCAACTAATGAAAAACTGTTTTTT. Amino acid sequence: CASSPNGATNEKLFF.

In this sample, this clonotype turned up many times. CDR3 residues: CASSGTENQPQHF. The DNA for the CDR3 is TGTGCCAGCAGTGGGACAGAGAATCAGCCCCAGCATTTT. The V and J genes are TRBV2 and TRBJ1-5, with D possibly matching TRBD1 (6 bases). From germline, CDR1 is SNHLY and CDR2 FYNNEI. V dropped 4 bases and J dropped 4 bases, with 8 bases sitting between them. This CDR3 has 13 amino acids.

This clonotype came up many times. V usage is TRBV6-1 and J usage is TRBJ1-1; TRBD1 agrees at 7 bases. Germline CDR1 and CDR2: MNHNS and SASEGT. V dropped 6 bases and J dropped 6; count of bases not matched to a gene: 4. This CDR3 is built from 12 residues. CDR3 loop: CASRDRYAEAFF. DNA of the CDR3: TGTGCCAGCAGGGACAGGTACGCTGAAGCTTTCTTT.

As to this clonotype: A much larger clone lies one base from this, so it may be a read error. The CDR3 loop reads CANSSRNTYQPQHF. CDR3 coding DNA: TGTGCCAACAGTTCCCGGAACACTTATCAGCCCCAGCATTTT. This chain joins TRBV7-2 and TRBJ1-5, with D hard to call. CDR3 length: 14 residues. From germline, CDR1 is SGHTA and CDR2 FQGNSA. The V and J ends lost 10 bases and 5 bases respectively, with 18 bases between them.

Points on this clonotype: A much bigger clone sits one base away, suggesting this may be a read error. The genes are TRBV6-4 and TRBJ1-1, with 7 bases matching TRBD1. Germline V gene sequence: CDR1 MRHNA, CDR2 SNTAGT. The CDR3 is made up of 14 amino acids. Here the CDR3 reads CAGSDTSGGTEAFF. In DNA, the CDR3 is TGTGCCGGCAGTGACACTTCAGGGGGCACTGAAGCTTTCTTT.

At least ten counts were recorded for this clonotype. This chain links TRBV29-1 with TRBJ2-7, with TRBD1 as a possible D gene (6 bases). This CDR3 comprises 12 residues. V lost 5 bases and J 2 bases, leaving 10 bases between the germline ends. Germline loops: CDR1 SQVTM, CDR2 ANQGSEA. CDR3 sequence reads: CSVQGFAYEQYF. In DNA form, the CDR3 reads TGCAGCGTTCAGGGGTTCGCCTACGAGCAGTACTTC.

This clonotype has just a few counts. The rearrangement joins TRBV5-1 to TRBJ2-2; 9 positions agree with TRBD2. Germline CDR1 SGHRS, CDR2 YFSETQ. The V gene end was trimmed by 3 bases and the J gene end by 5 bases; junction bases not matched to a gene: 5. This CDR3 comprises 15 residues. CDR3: CASSSTSGRTGELFF. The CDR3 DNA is TGCGCCAGCAGCTCGACTAGCGGTAGGACCGGGGAGCTGTTTTTT.

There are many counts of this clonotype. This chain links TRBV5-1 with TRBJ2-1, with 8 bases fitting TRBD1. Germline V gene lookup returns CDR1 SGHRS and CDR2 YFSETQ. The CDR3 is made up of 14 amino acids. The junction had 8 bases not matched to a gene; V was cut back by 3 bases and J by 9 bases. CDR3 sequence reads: CASSSGTGLVEQFF. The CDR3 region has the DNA TGCGCCAGCAGCTCCGGGACAGGCCTGGTTGAGCAGTTCTTC. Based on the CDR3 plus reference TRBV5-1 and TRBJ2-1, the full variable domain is KAGVTQTPRYLIKTRGQQVTLSCSPISGHRSVSWYQQTPGQGLQFLFEYFSETQRNKGNFPGRFSGRQFSNSRSEMNVSTLELGDSALYLCASSSGTGLVEQFFGPGTRLTVL.

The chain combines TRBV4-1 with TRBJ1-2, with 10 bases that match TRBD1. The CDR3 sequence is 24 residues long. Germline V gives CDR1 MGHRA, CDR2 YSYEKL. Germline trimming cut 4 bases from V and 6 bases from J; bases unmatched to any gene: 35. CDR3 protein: CASSPTQLTGRFDRGRKVKHGYTF. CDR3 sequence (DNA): TGCGCCAGCAGCCCGACACAACTAACCGGCCGTTTCGACAGGGGGCGCAAGGTCAAACATGGCTACACCTTC.

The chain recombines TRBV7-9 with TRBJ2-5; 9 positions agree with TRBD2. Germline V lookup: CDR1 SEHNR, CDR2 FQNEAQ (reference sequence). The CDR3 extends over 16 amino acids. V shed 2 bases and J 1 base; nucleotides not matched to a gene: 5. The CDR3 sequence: CASSLWSGGPQETQYF. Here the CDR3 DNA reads TGTGCCAGCAGCTTATGGAGCGGGGGGCCCCAAGAGACCCAGTACTTC. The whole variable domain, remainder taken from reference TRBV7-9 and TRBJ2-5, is DTGVSQNPRHKITKRGQNVTFRCDPISEHNRLYWYRQTLGQGPEFLTYFQNEAQLEKSRLLSDRFSAERPKGSFSTLEIQRTEQGDSAMYLCASSLWSGGPQETQYFGPGTRLLVL.